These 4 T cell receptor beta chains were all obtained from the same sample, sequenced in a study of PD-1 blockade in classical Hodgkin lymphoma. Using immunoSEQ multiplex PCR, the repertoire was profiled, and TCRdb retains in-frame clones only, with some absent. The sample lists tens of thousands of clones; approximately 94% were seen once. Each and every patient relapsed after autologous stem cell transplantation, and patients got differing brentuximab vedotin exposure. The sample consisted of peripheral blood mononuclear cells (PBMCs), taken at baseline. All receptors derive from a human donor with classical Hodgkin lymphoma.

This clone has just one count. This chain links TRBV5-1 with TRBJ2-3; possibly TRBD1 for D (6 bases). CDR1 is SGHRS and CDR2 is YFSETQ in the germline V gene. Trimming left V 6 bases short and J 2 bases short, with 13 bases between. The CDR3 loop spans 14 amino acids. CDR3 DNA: TGCGCCAGCAACCCCGGGACACCCACAGATACGCAGTATTTT. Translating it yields CASNPGTPTDTQYF.

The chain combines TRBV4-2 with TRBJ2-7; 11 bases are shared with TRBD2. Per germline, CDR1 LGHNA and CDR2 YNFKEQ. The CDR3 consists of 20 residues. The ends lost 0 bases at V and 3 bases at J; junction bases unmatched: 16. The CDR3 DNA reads TGTGCCAGCAGCCAAGAATGGGGTAGCGGGAGGGGAGGGTTGAACTACGAGCAGTACTTC. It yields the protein CASSQEWGSGRGGLNYEQYF.

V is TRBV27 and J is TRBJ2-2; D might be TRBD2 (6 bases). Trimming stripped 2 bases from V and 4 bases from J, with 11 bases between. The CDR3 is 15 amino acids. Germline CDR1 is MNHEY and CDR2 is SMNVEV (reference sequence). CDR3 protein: CASSLEWGVTGELFF. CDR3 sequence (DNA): TGTGCCAGCAGTTTAGAGTGGGGGGTCACCGGGGAGCTGTTTTTT.

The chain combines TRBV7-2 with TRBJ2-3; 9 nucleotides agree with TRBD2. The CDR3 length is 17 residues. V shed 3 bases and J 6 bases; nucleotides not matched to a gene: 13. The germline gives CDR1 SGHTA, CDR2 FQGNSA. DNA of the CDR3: TGTGCCAGCAGCTTGGTAGAGCCAGCGGGGGGCCGCGATACGCAGTATTTT. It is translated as CASSLVEPAGGRDTQYF.